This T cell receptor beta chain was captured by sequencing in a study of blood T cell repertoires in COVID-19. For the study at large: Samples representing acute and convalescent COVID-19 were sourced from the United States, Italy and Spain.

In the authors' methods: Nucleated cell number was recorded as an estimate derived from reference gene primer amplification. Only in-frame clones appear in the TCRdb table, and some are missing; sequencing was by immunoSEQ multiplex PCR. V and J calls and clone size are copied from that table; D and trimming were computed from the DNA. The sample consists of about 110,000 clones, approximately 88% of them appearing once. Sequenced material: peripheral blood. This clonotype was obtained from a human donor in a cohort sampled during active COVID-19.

CDR3 DNA: TGTGCCAGTAGTGGCAGACAGGGACGAGAGACCCAGTACTTC. Its protein is CASSGRQGRETQYF. The V call is TRBV19, the J call TRBJ2-5, with TRBD1 identical over 7 bases. The V gene end was trimmed by 5 bases and the J gene end by 4 bases; junction bases not matched to a gene: 7. CDR3 length: 14 residues. Per germline, CDR1 LNHDA and CDR2 SQIVND (reference sequence).